The clone carrying this T cell receptor (beta chain) was recorded many times. The data are from a study of regulatory T cells in long-lasting Graves disease. Sequencing libraries for TCR beta were prepared with iRepertoire HTBI primers and Arm-PCR of CDR3 regions. Original data processing: Identification yielded 55 to 75 TRBV and 14 TRBJ segments across samples. TCRdb re-derived calls from the multiplex PCR reads in MiXCR, one entry per CDR3 protein. These V and J calls derive from TCRdb rather than the authors' analysis. The sample lists roughly 610,000 distinct CDR3 sequences, around 15% seen once, with 12% in the top ten. Specified time point: newly diagnosed GD, antithyroid drugs for less than 3 months. PBMC-derived RNA was used for the TCR library. Germline CDR1 and CDR2: LGHDT and YNNKEL (reference sequence). The CDR3 contains 17 residues. Trimming left V 2 bases short and J 2 bases short, with 17 bases between.

These sequences were also reported in another study, on T cells in Graves' hyperthyroidism and ophthalmopathy. That source adds: The diagnostic basis comprised clinical symptoms, serum thyroxine and TRAb, thyroid ultrasound and orbital computed tomography.

The starting material was peripheral blood mononuclear cells (PBMCs), obtained at new diagnosis, from a patient treated with antithyroid drugs. The chain joins TRBV3-1 to TRBJ2-3; D perhaps matches TRBD2 (5 bases). This TCR was sampled from a man aged 18 to 29 with Graves disease. The CDR3 DNA follows: TGTGCCAGCAGCCAATGGAGCCTCGAGGGAGACACAGATACGCAGTATTTT. Its protein is CASSQWSLEGDTDTQYF.